This TCR beta chain was recovered during a study of blood T cell repertoires in COVID-19. Study in general: In each case, the material was cDNA or gDNA derived from T cells, B-cell-depleted T cells, or PBMCs.

CDR1 and CDR2 from the germline V gene are SGHNT and YYREEE (reference sequence). The V segment lost 4 bases and the J segment 0 bases; nucleotides outside the gene matches: 1. The CDR3 covers 14 residues. Original handling: Researchers report that nucleated cell counts were estimated from reference gene primer amplification. The protocol was immunoSEQ multiplex PCR, while the TCRdb copy is restricted to in-frame clones and leaves out a portion. V, J and clone size derive from that table, while D and trimming were established from the DNA sequence. Of 70,000 or so clones listed, around 90% are singletons.

Specimen: peripheral blood. The rearrangement uses TRBV5-4 and TRBJ2-4, with 7 bases identical to TRBD2. The sequence derives from a woman aged 18-30 years with acute or convalescent COVID-19. The DNA for the CDR3 is TGTGCCAGCAGCAGGGAGGGAGCCAAAAACATTCAGTACTTC. It codes for CASSREGAKNIQYF.